The 6 T cell receptor beta chains given below trace back to one sample, sequenced in a study of blood T cell repertoires in COVID-19. TCRdb's copy holds only in-frame clones and misses some; the assay was immunoSEQ multiplex PCR. The sample shows almost 350,000 clones, approximately 89% of them seen only once. Sequencing was carried out using peripheral blood. The origin of the receptors is a woman aged 55-70 years with COVID-19, enrolled during active disease.

This sequence joins TRBV19 and TRBJ2-1; D not certain. Looked up from germline, CDR1 is LNHDA and CDR2 is SQIVND (reference sequence). This CDR3 spans 16 amino acids. V was cut by 3 bases and J by 4 bases, with 16 bases left in between. The CDR3 coding sequence is TGTGCCAGTAGTATCACCGTGAGTCAGAGGTACAATGAGCAGTTCTTC. Protein product: CASSITVSQRYNEQFF.

In its sample, this clone was seen once. The chain joins TRBV18 to TRBJ2-5; 9 nucleotides match TRBD2. The CDR3 extends over 18 amino acids. With V trimmed by 3 bases and J by 4 bases, 15 bases remained unmatched. CDR1 KGHSH and CDR2 LQKENI come from the germline V gene. The CDR3 DNA reads TGTGCCAGCTCACCTACAAAGAGGCAGCGGGGGGCAGGAGAGACCCAGTACTTC. This translates into CASSPTKRQRGAGETQYF. The full variable domain, completed using reference TRBV18 and TRBJ2-5, is NAGVMQNPRHLVRRRGQEARLRCSPMKGHSHVYWYRQLPEEGLKFMVYLQKENIIDESGMPKERFSAEFPKEGPSILRIQQVVRGDSAAYFCASSPTKRQRGAGETQYFGPGTRLLVL.

CDR3 in DNA: TGTGCCAGCAGAAGACAGGGCAATCAGCCCCAGCATTTT. It translates to CASRRQGNQPQHF. The chain combines TRBV7-2 with TRBJ1-5; a possible D gene is TRBD1 (6 bases). The CDR3 runs 13 residues. V lost 6 bases, J lost 2 bases, and 8 bases lay in between. The V gene's germline CDR1 is SGHTA and CDR2 FQGNSA. The full variable domain, its missing parts supplied by reference TRBV7-2 and TRBJ1-5, is GAGVSQSPSNKVTEKGKDVELRCDPISGHTALYWYRQSLGQGLEFLIYFQGNSAPDKSGLPSDRFSAERTGGSVSTLTIQRTQQEDSAVYLCASRRQGNQPQHFGDGTRLSIL.

J is TRBJ2-7 and V is TRBV10-1; 13 nucleotides match TRBD2. Germline lookup yields CDR1 WNHNN and CDR2 SYGVQD (reference sequence). The CDR3 extends over 16 amino acids. J was trimmed by 2 bases and V by 6 bases; bases with no gene match: 7. The DNA for the CDR3 is TGCGCCAGCAGGTCAACTAGCGGGGGGGAGACCTACGAGCAGTACTTC. It encodes CASRSTSGGETYEQYF.

The chain recombines TRBV7-2 with TRBJ1-6; weak D call: TRBD1 (5 bases). Germline CDR1 and CDR2: SGHTA and FQGNSA. V shed 5 bases and J shed 6 bases, with 14 bases lying between them. The CDR3 sequence is 15 residues long. CDR3 loop: CASSILGGPNSPLHF. In nucleotides, the CDR3 is TGTGCCAGCAGCATCCTCGGGGGACCTAATTCACCCCTCCACTTT.

V is TRBV6-1 and J is TRBJ2-4; weak D call: TRBD2 (7 bases). There are 18 residues in the CDR3. V was shortened by 0 bases and J by 2 bases, with 17 bases between the two germline ends. CDR1 is MNHNS, CDR2 SASEGT, per germline. As DNA, the CDR3 is TGTGCCAGCAGTGAAGCGGGGGGGGCCCACGGCACCAAAAACATTCAGTACTTC. Residues: CASSEAGGAHGTKNIQYF.